Below, 15 T cell receptor beta chains from the same sample are listed, as sequenced in a study of cytomegalovirus exposure and HLA in healthy donors. A multiplex PCR was run with 60 Vbeta primers and 13 Jbeta primers. The repertoire was sequenced with immunoSEQ multiplex PCR; TCRdb's copy has only in-frame clones and lacks some. The sample lists 150,000 to 200,000 clones; more than 70% were seen once. Sequencing was performed on PBMCs. The receptors were gathered from a boy younger than 18 in good health and CMV-seronegative.

The chain joins TRBV7-6 to TRBJ1-1; D is perhaps TRBD1 (5 bases). Germline V CDR1 and CDR2: SGHVS, FNYEAQ. Trimming cost V 1 base and J 4 bases, with 7 bases left between them. The CDR3 covers 13 residues. The CDR3 DNA sequence: TGTGCCAGCAGCTTAGACGGGGGCACTGAAGCTTTCTTT. This codes for CASSLDGGTEAFF.

The chain couples TRBV7-2 to TRBJ2-7, with 7 bases aligning to TRBD2. Germline assignment: CDR1 SGHTA and CDR2 FQGNSA. Germline trimming cut 5 bases from V and 3 bases from J; bases unmatched to any gene: 19. The CDR3 runs 18 residues. The CDR3: CASSLRGRGAAKGYEQYF. The CDR3 nucleotides are TGTGCCAGCAGCCTACGGGGGAGGGGCGCCGCAAAGGGCTACGAGCAGTACTTC.

This clone has a single count. This chain joins TRBV5-6 and TRBJ1-2, with D perhaps matching TRBD1 (5 bases). The CDR3 is made up of 14 amino acids. The germline CDR1 and CDR2 sequences are SGHDT and YYEEEE. Trimming shortened V by 0 bases and J by 6 bases, and 12 bases separated the two germline ends. Here the CDR3 reads CASSLVSGQNGYTF. In DNA form, the CDR3 reads TGTGCCAGCAGCTTGGTATCAGGGCAAAATGGCTACACCTTC.

The chain employs TRBV5-8 and TRBJ2-5; 9 nucleotides agree with TRBD1. The ends lost 6 bases at V and 4 bases at J; junction bases unmatched: 10. The germline V gene encodes CDR1 SGHTS and CDR2 YDEGEE. The CDR3 totals 15 residues. CDR3 DNA: TGTGCCAGCACCCTTGGGACAGGGAAATCAGAGACCCAGTACTTC. This sequence encodes CASTLGTGKSETQYF.

This chain links TRBV30 with TRBJ1-4; D ambiguous. V was cut by 3 bases and J by 7 bases, with 9 bases left in between. The CDR3 has 12 residues. The germline V gene encodes CDR1 GTSNPN and CDR2 SVGIG (reference sequence). The CDR3 loop reads CAWSRVAEKLFF. The CDR3 DNA reads as TGTGCCTGGAGCCGGGTGGCTGAAAAACTGTTTTTT.

This rearrangement joins TRBV9 to TRBJ1-2; no firm D call. V lost 0 bases and J 3 bases, leaving 9 bases between the germline ends. CDR3 length equals 14 residues. Germline V CDR1 and CDR2: SGDLS, YYNGEE. The CDR3 DNA sequence: TGTGCCAGCAGCGTAGCTAGCACAGACTATGGCTACACCTTC. Its protein product is CASSVASTDYGYTF.

V gene TRBV9 combines with J gene TRBJ2-3; 8 bases align to TRBD2. The length of the CDR3 is 16 residues. The germline V gene has CDR1 SGDLS and CDR2 YYNGEE. Trimming took 0 bases from V and 6 from J; bases not matched to a gene: 9. CDR3 in amino acids: CASSVDMGGGSDTQYF. In DNA, the CDR3 is TGTGCCAGCAGCGTAGATATGGGCGGGGGGTCGGATACGCAGTATTTT.

V usage is TRBV6-6 and J usage is TRBJ1-2; perhaps TRBD1 as D (5 bases). The germline V gene has CDR1 MNHNY and CDR2 SVGAGI (reference sequence). V lost 2 bases, J lost 6 bases, and 19 bases lay in between. CDR3 length equals 16 residues. This CDR3 is CASSYDSWGVGDGYTF. Here the CDR3 DNA reads TGTGCCAGCAGTTACGACTCGTGGGGGGTAGGGGATGGCTACACCTTC.

CDR3 in amino acids: CASSLAGEYEQYF. The CDR3 region has the DNA TGTGCCAGCAGTTTGGCGGGGGAATACGAGCAGTACTTC. The rearrangement uses TRBV27 and TRBJ2-7, with 7 bases that match TRBD2. V dropped 3 bases and J dropped 4; count of bases not matched to a gene: 3. The germline CDR1 and CDR2 sequences are MNHEY and SMNVEV (reference sequence). The CDR3 is 13 amino acids.

V gene TRBV7-2 combines with J gene TRBJ1-1; D call uncertain. From germline, CDR1 is SGHTA and CDR2 FQGNSA. The length of the CDR3 is 13 residues. V lost 1 base and J lost 4, with 7 bases in between. CDR3: CASSLEEGTEAFF. CDR3 sequence (DNA): TGTGCCAGCAGCTTAGAAGAGGGCACTGAAGCTTTCTTT.

The chain has TRBV10-3 and TRBJ2-1; 10 bases fit TRBD2. This CDR3 is 13 amino acids long. The trim removed 6 bases at V and 8 bases at J, leaving 4 bases unmatched. Germline V gives CDR1 ENHRY, CDR2 SYGVKD. CDR3 in amino acids: CAISGLAGDEQFF. CDR3 sequence (DNA): TGTGCCATCAGCGGCCTAGCGGGAGATGAGCAGTTCTTC.

This clone appeared a single time. This chain links TRBV7-2 with TRBJ1-1; no clear D. V dropped 5 bases and J dropped 3 bases, with 13 bases sitting between them. The germline CDR1 and CDR2 sequences are SGHTA and FQGNSA. CDR3 length: 14 residues. CDR3 residues: CASSPPIPHTEAFF. CDR3 DNA sequence: TGTGCCAGCAGCCCTCCTATTCCACACACTGAAGCTTTCTTT.

The J gene is TRBJ2-5, the V gene TRBV19, with 8 bases that match TRBD1. Germline values: CDR1 LNHDA, CDR2 SQIVND (reference sequence). CDR3 size: 14 residues. J gave up 1 base and V 4 bases, and 2 bases lay outside the gene matches. CDR3 in amino acids: CASSRDRTQETQYF. The CDR3 DNA sequence: TGTGCCAGTAGTAGGGACAGGACCCAAGAGACCCAGTACTTC. The full variable domain, in which reference TRBV19 and TRBJ2-5 provide the parts outside the CDR3, is DGGITQSPKYLFRKEGQNVTLSCEQNLNHDAMYWYRQDPGQGLRLIYYSQIVNDFQKGDIAEGYSVSREKKESFPLTVTSAQKNPTAFYLCASSRDRTQETQYFGPGTRLLVL.

This clone was observed a few times. The genes are TRBV5-6 and TRBJ1-5; 8 bases fit TRBD1. CDR3 length: 17 amino acids. From germline, CDR1 is SGHDT and CDR2 YYEEEE. The V and J ends lost 4 bases and 3 bases, in that order; junction bases with no gene match: 12. Here the CDR3 DNA reads TGTGCCAGCAGCGTTAAACAGGGGGTTTGGGTCAATCAGCCCCAGCATTTT. Encoded protein: CASSVKQGVWVNQPQHF. The full variable domain, completed using reference TRBV5-6 and TRBJ1-5, is DAGVTQSPTHLIKTRGQQVTLRCSPKSGHDTVSWYQQALGQGPQFIFQYYEEEERQRGNFPDRFSGHQFPNYSSELNVNALLLGDSALYLCASSVKQGVWVNQPQHFGDGTRLSIL.

The rearrangement joins TRBV5-6 to TRBJ2-7; unclear D gene. V lost 4 bases and J 3 bases, leaving 11 bases between the germline ends. The germline V gene has CDR1 SGHDT and CDR2 YYEEEE. The CDR3 spans 13 residues. The CDR3 here is CASSPTGIYEQYF. For the CDR3, the DNA is TGTGCCAGCAGCCCGACTGGAATCTACGAGCAGTACTTC.